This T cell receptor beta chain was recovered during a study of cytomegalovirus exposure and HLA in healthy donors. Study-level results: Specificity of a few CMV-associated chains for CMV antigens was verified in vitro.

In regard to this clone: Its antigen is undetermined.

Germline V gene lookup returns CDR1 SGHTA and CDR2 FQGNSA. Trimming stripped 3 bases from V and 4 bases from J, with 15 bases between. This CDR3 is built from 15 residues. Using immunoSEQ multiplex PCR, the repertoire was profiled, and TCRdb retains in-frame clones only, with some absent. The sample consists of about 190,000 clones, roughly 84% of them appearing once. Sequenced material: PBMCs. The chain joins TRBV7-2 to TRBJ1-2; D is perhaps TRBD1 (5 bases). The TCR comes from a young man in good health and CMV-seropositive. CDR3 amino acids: CASSFLGAAGYGYTF. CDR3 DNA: TGTGCCAGCAGCTTTTTAGGGGCAGCGGGCTATGGCTACACCTTC.